Below, 24 T cell receptor beta chains from the same sample are listed, as sequenced in a study of breast tumors, draining lymph nodes, adjacent tissues. TCRdb fed the multiplex PCR reads into MiXCR, producing one record per CDR3 protein. Seen here are fewer than 20,000 distinct CDR3 sequences, 52% observed once, and the top ten hold 16%. Sequencing was performed on tumor-adjacent breast tissue. Receptors were obtained from a female donor with breast cancer. Some clones in this sample may be carry-over from other donors' samples.

This chain joins TRBV29-1 and TRBJ1-3; weak D call: TRBD1 (5 bases). V gave up 6 bases and J gave up 2 bases, with 17 bases separating them. The CDR3 runs to 15 residues. In germline, CDR1 is SQVTM, CDR2 ANQGSEA. CDR3: CSVRFGGRTGNTIYF. In DNA, the CDR3 is TGCAGCGTCCGTTTCGGGGGTAGGACTGGAAACACCATATATTTT.

The rearrangement uses TRBV7-9 and TRBJ2-7, with TRBD2 as a possible D gene (5 bases). Near its end, the DNA agrees better with TRBJ2-5, so the J call may be wrong. Germline V CDR1 and CDR2: SEHNR, FQNEAQ (reference sequence). The CDR3 covers 15 residues. The CDR3 sequence: CASSLAWVPGETQYF. CDR3 DNA: TGTGCCAGCAGCTTAGCGTGGGTCCCGGGGGAGACCCAGTACTTC.

This clonotype has ten or more counts. A single base separates this from a much larger clone, so it may be a read error. This CDR3 is missing its conserved last phenylalanine or tryptophan, likely due to a read error. CDR3 protein: CASSVSTGNEQFS. The CDR3 DNA reads TGTGCCAGCAGCGTTAGTACGGGGAATGAGCAGTTCTCC. This chain joins TRBV9 and TRBJ2-1; D is perhaps TRBD2 (5 bases). Between the trimmed V and J ends, which lost 2 bases and 7 bases, there was a span of 10 bases. Germline assignment: CDR1 SGDLS and CDR2 YYNGEE. The CDR3 loop spans 13 amino acids.

The rearrangement joins TRBV2 to TRBJ1-4; D remains ambiguous. V lost 1 base and J 8 bases, leaving 5 bases between the germline ends. Germline CDR1 and CDR2: SNHLY and FYNNEI. This CDR3 contains 12 residues. The CDR3 region has the DNA TGTGCCAGCAGTGAAGGGTTCGAAAAACTGTTTTTT. This encodes CASSEGFEKLFF.

The CDR3 reads CAISGTSGPSYEQYF. The CDR3 DNA reads as TGTGCCATCAGCGGGACTAGCGGGCCGTCCTACGAGCAGTACTTC. This chain connects TRBV10-3 to TRBJ2-7; TRBD2 agrees at 12 bases. From germline, CDR1 is ENHRY and CDR2 SYGVKD. Losses at the gene ends were 6 bases for V and 1 base for J; bases not matched to a gene: 4. CDR3 size: 15 residues.

This clonotype is a singleton in its sample. The chain combines TRBV9 with TRBJ2-5, with 8 bases identical to TRBD1. V dropped 3 bases and J dropped 4; count of bases not matched to a gene: 11. The CDR3 consists of 16 residues. Germline V gives CDR1 SGDLS, CDR2 YYNGEE. The DNA for the CDR3 is TGTGCCAGCAGCGGATCCGGGACAGGCCAACGAGAGACCCAGTACTTC. Its translation is CASSGSGTGQRETQYF. The whole variable domain, remainder taken from reference TRBV9 and TRBJ2-5, is DSGVTQTPKHLITATGQRVTLRCSPRSGDLSVYWYQQSLDQGLQFLIQYYNGEERAKGNILERFSAQQFPDLHSELNLSSLELGDSALYFCASSGSGTGQRETQYFGPGTRLLVL.

Of note for this clonotype: Since no conserved phenylalanine or tryptophan closes the CDR3, a read error is the likely cause. The V and J genes are TRBV2 and TRBJ2-7; 9 nucleotides agree with TRBD1. The CDR3 totals 13 residues. Germline lookup yields CDR1 SNHLY and CDR2 FYNNEI. The V gene end was trimmed by 8 bases and the J gene end by 2 bases; junction bases not matched to a gene: 4. Here the CDR3 DNA reads TGTGCCAGCGCCCGGGACAGGGCCTACGAGCAGTACCTC. It encodes CASARDRAYEQYL.

The chain joins TRBV2 to TRBJ1-5; TRBD1 is a possible D gene (6 bases). The V gene's germline CDR1 is SNHLY and CDR2 FYNNEI. The CDR3 consists of 14 residues. V gave up 2 bases and J gave up 7 bases, with 12 bases separating them. Written as DNA, the CDR3 is TGTGCCAGCAGTGAAAGGGGGGCAGGGCAGCCCCAGCATTTT. It specifies CASSERGAGQPQHF.

Only a few counts were recorded for this clonotype. The gene calls are TRBV2 and TRBJ1-1; D perhaps matches TRBD1 (6 bases). The length of the CDR3 is 13 residues. Trimming removed 8 bases at V and 3 bases at J, with 13 bases between. Germline V gene lookup returns CDR1 SNHLY and CDR2 FYNNEI. This chain's CDR3 is CASCRGADTEAFF. In DNA, the CDR3 is TGTGCCAGCTGCCGGGGGGCTGACACTGAAGCTTTCTTT.

The CDR3 protein is CASSPRQGAGNQPQHF. CDR3 in DNA: TGTGCCAGCAGTCCGAGACAGGGGGCGGGCAATCAGCCCCAGCATTTT. The chain recombines TRBV12-3 or TRBV12-4 with TRBJ1-5; TRBD1 aligns across 10 bases. Trimming removed 5 bases from V and 2 bases from J; junction bases left unmatched: 6. This CDR3 is 16 amino acids long.

Details on this clonotype: As the CDR3 is not closed by the conserved phenylalanine or tryptophan, this likely results from a read error. This chain uses TRBV19 with TRBJ2-7; 7 positions agree with TRBD2. The CDR3 covers 15 residues. The germline V gene has CDR1 LNHDA and CDR2 SQIVND (reference sequence). The CDR3 DNA reads as TGTGCCAGTAGTATATCGGCGGGAGTATTTTACGAACAGTACCTC. Protein: CASSISAGVFYEQYL.

The sample holds one count of this clonotype. The chain uses TRBV20-1 and TRBJ2-7, with 7 bases identical to TRBD1. The germline V gene encodes CDR1 DFQATT and CDR2 SNEGSKA (reference sequence). This CDR3 region has 15 residues. In DNA form, the CDR3 reads TGCAGCTCTCAGAAAGACACCGGGACAGCCTACGAGCAGTACTTC. Translated, it gives CSSQKDTGTAYEQYF.

This clonotype came up many times. This chain links TRBV3-1 with TRBJ2-1; weak D call: TRBD2 (6 bases). Trimming stripped 4 bases from V and 4 bases from J, with 17 bases between. The CDR3 contains 16 residues. From germline, CDR1 is LGHDT and CDR2 YNNKEL (reference sequence). Here the CDR3 DNA reads TGTGCCAGCAGCCCCCTCGCTAGCGCTTATTACAATGAGCAGTTCTTC. As protein: CASSPLASAYYNEQFF.

This clonotype showed up many times. This chain joins TRBV3-1 and TRBJ1-5, with D uncertain. The CDR3 length is 12 residues. Germline V lookup: CDR1 LGHDT, CDR2 YNNKEL (reference sequence). The germline V and J ends were trimmed by 2 bases and 4 bases, with 3 bases remaining between them. This CDR3 reads CASSQSNQPQHF. The CDR3 region has the DNA TGTGCCAGCAGCCAAAGTAATCAGCCCCAGCATTTT.

V and J are TRBV20-1 and TRBJ2-3; TRBD2 agrees at 12 bases. The ends lost 3 bases at V and 0 bases at J; junction bases unmatched: 7. Germline V gene data show CDR1 as DFQATT and CDR2 as SNEGSKA (reference sequence). The CDR3 is 17 amino acids. CDR3 DNA sequence: TGCAGTGCTAGTGGTTTGGGGACTAGCGGGAGCACAGATACGCAGTATTTT. Protein product: CSASGLGTSGSTDTQYF.

The chain links TRBV7-2 to TRBJ2-1; 11 nucleotides agree with TRBD2. The trim removed 5 bases at V and 2 bases at J, leaving 5 bases unmatched. This CDR3 region has 16 residues. From germline, CDR1 is SGHTA and CDR2 FQGNSA. The CDR3: CASSLTSGKAYNEQFF. In nucleotides, the CDR3 is TGTGCCAGCAGCCTGACTAGCGGGAAAGCCTACAATGAGCAGTTCTTC.

This chain uses TRBV30 with TRBJ2-3; possible D gene TRBD2, 7 bases. This CDR3 contains 13 residues. Per the germline V gene, CDR1 is GTSNPN and CDR2 is SVGIG (reference sequence). The V end lost 0 bases, the J end lost 6 bases, and 10 bases lay between the germline ends. CDR3 bases: TGTGCCTGGAGTGTAGGGGGGGGCGATACGCAGTATTTT. Encoded protein: CAWSVGGGDTQYF.

A single count supports this clonotype. The chain joins TRBV30 to TRBJ1-1; D is unresolved. Trimming pared 5 bases from V and 3 bases from J, leaving 4 bases between. This CDR3 has 10 amino acids. Germline V gene sequence: CDR1 GTSNPN, CDR2 SVGIG (reference sequence). Here the CDR3 reads CAWEYTEAFF. Here the CDR3 DNA reads TGTGCCTGGGAATACACTGAAGCTTTCTTT. The whole variable domain, filled in from reference TRBV30 and TRBJ1-1, reads SQTIHQWPATLVQPVGSPLSLECTVEGTSNPNLYWYRQAAGRGLQLLFYSVGIGQISSEVPQNLSASRPQDRQFILSSKKLLLSDSGFYLCAWEYTEAFFGQGTRLTVV.

The chain recombines TRBV10-3 with TRBJ1-2; 7 bases align to TRBD1. V shed 1 base and J 8 bases; nucleotides not matched to a gene: 7. The CDR3 is 14 residues long. Per the germline V gene, CDR1 is ENHRY and CDR2 is SYGVKD. This CDR3 is CAISELGQRAGYTF. For the CDR3, the DNA is TGTGCCATCAGTGAGTTGGGACAGCGAGCCGGCTACACCTTC.

The chain couples TRBV13 to TRBJ2-5; 11 nucleotides agree with TRBD2. The CDR3 length is 15 residues. Germline lookup yields CDR1 PRHDT and CDR2 FYEKMQ (reference sequence). Losses at the gene ends were 5 bases for V and 5 bases for J; bases not matched to a gene: 7. The CDR3 nucleotides are TGTGCCAGCAGCGAACCGGGACTAGCGGCGGAGACCCAGTACTTC. Encoded protein: CASSEPGLAAETQYF.

The V call is TRBV13, the J call TRBJ1-2; 10 bases fit TRBD1. Germline CDR1 and CDR2: PRHDT and FYEKMQ (reference sequence). The ends lost 6 bases at V and 6 bases at J; junction bases unmatched: 4. The CDR3 has 13 residues. This CDR3 reads CASRKGTGDGYTF. As DNA, the CDR3 is TGTGCCAGCAGAAAAGGGACAGGGGATGGCTACACCTTC. Complete variable domain (other parts from reference TRBV13 and TRBJ1-2): AAGVIQSPRHLIKEKRETATLKCYPIPRHDTVYWYQQGPGQDPQFLISFYEKMQSDKGSIPDRFSAQQFSDYHSELNMSSLELGDSALYFCASRKGTGDGYTFGSGTRLTVV.

The chain couples TRBV7-9 to TRBJ1-1; D is uncertain. The CDR3 has 11 amino acids. Trimming took 4 bases from V and 8 from J, leaving 8 bases between them. In germline, CDR1 is SEHNR, CDR2 FQNEAQ (reference sequence). As DNA, the CDR3 is TGTGCCAGCAGCTCTTCAATCGAAGCTTTCTTT. This encodes CASSSSIEAFF.

The count of this clonotype is one. J is TRBJ2-7 and V is TRBV19; D gene unclear. The CDR3 length is 15 residues. Germline V gene data show CDR1 as LNHDA and CDR2 as SQIVND (reference sequence). V lost 4 bases to trimming and J lost 6 bases, with 19 bases between them. DNA for the CDR3: TGTGCCAGTAGTAAAAGCGTTTGGACCCTTGTCGAGCAGTACTTC. Translated, it gives CASSKSVWTLVEQYF.

This chain joins TRBV2 and TRBJ1-5; D gene unclear. The length of the CDR3 is 13 residues. Per the germline V gene, CDR1 is SNHLY and CDR2 is FYNNEI. The ends were cut back, 3 bases at V and 4 bases at J, with 7 bases in the middle. The CDR3 nucleotides are TGTGCCAGCAGTGACAGGATAAATCAGCCCCAGCATTTT. Its translation: CASSDRINQPQHF.